Shown below are 9 T cell receptor beta chains from a single sample sequenced in a study of CD8+ T cells in alopecia areata. Treatment indicated: oral pan-JAK inhibitor, 5-10 mg twice daily. Extraction and reverse transcription of RNA yielded cDNA as the sequencing template. Sequencing used immunoSEQ multiplex PCR; TCRdb keeps in-frame clones, though not all of them. The sample holds some 190,000 clones, around 49% seen once. The material sequenced was CD8+ T cells sorted from blood, taken at week 52, from a patient treated with tofacitinib. These receptors all stem from a human donor with alopecia areata.

The rearrangement links TRBV7-8 to TRBJ2-2; 13 nucleotides align to TRBD2. Germline loops: CDR1 SGHVS, CDR2 FQNEAQ. V was pared by 1 base and J by 4 bases, with 3 bases of the junction left unmatched. This CDR3 is built from 17 residues. CDR3: CASSLELAGGLTGELFF. DNA of the CDR3: TGTGCCAGCAGCTTAGAACTAGCGGGGGGGCTCACCGGGGAGCTGTTTTTT.

The V call is TRBV2, the J call TRBJ2-5; D remains ambiguous. The CDR3 is 10 amino acids. The V and J ends lost 10 bases and 0 bases respectively, with 3 bases between them. Germline assignment: CDR1 SNHLY and CDR2 FYNNEI. The CDR3 region has the DNA TGTGCCAACCACCAAGAGACCCAGTACTTC. Amino acids: CANHQETQYF.

The chain has TRBV5-1 and TRBJ1-2; 7 bases line up with TRBD1. The CDR3 length is 14 residues. The V and J ends lost 0 bases and 5 bases, in that order; junction bases with no gene match: 4. Germline-derived CDR1 and CDR2 are SGHRS and YFSETQ. For the CDR3, the DNA is TGCGCCAGCAGCTTGGTAACAGGGGAATATGGCTACACCTTC. Residues: CASSLVTGEYGYTF.

This clone has only a few counts. The chain couples TRBV13 to TRBJ1-2; a weak D match, TRBD1 (5 bases). Germline-derived CDR1 and CDR2 are PRHDT and FYEKMQ (reference sequence). V lost 5 bases and J 2 bases, leaving 12 bases between the germline ends. This CDR3 region has 14 residues. The CDR3: CASSPGGSNYGYTF. Here the CDR3 DNA reads TGTGCCAGCAGCCCTGGGGGGAGCAACTATGGCTACACCTTC.

The table lists this clone with a count of one. The J gene is TRBJ1-6, the V gene TRBV30; D may be TRBD1 (6 bases). Germline V gene data show CDR1 as GTSNPN and CDR2 as SVGIG (reference sequence). The CDR3 has 13 residues. V lost 7 bases, J lost 10 bases, and 17 bases lay in between. This CDR3 reads CAYSRDIKSPLHF. The CDR3 DNA is TGTGCCTACTCCCGGGACATAAAGTCACCCCTCCACTTT.

This sequence joins TRBV6-6 and TRBJ1-5, with 7 bases lining up with TRBD1. CDR1 and CDR2 (germline): MNHNY, SVGAGI (reference sequence). The CDR3 length is 14 residues. The V and J ends lost 11 bases and 0 bases, in that order; junction bases with no gene match: 7. The CDR3 is CASGQDHSNQPQHF. CDR3 DNA sequence: TGTGCCTCTGGACAGGATCATAGCAATCAGCCCCAGCATTTT.

This clone has only a few counts. This chain links TRBV19 with TRBJ1-1; D uncertain. Germline V gene data show CDR1 as LNHDA and CDR2 as SQIVND (reference sequence). V lost 10 bases, J lost 0 bases, and 15 bases lay in between. The CDR3 covers 14 residues. The CDR3 nucleotides are TGTGCCACCCGTAGCCCAGGCATGAACACTGAAGCTTTCTTT. Translation gives CATRSPGMNTEAFF.

The chain is built from TRBV14 and TRBJ1-1; 7 nucleotides line up with TRBD1. The CDR3 totals 17 residues. V lost 4 bases, J lost 0 bases, and 11 bases stayed unmatched. The germline gives CDR1 SGHDN, CDR2 FVKESK. The CDR3 DNA sequence: TGTGCCAGCAGCCGTTTATTGTTGCAGGGGGTGAACACTGAAGCTTTCTTT. Encoded protein: CASSRLLLQGVNTEAFF.

This chain links TRBV6-5 with TRBJ2-7; the match to TRBD1 covers 7 bases. The CDR3 runs 15 residues. Germline CDR1 is MNHEY and CDR2 is SVGAGI. V trimming: 7 bases; J trimming: 6 bases; junction bases outside the gene matches: 15. The CDR3 loop reads CASTSATGTVVEQYF. The CDR3 nucleotides read TGTGCCAGCACCTCAGCAACCGGGACAGTCGTCGAGCAGTACTTC.